This T cell receptor (beta chain) emerged from a study of blood T cell repertoires in COVID-19. At the level of the study: Samples taken during acute and convalescent COVID-19 were collected in the United States, Italy and Spain. Sources were T cells, B-cell-depleted T cells, or PBMCs; the material itself was cDNA or gDNA.

V was clipped by 6 bases and J by 4 bases, with 13 bases between them. The germline V gene has CDR1 LNHDA and CDR2 SQIVND (reference sequence). The CDR3 runs 14 residues. The repertoire was sequenced with immunoSEQ multiplex PCR; TCRdb's copy has only in-frame clones and lacks some. The sample consists of 180,000 or so clones, 85% to 90% of them appearing once. This chain uses TRBV19 with TRBJ1-5; a possible D gene is TRBD1 (6 bases). Sequenced: peripheral blood. The source of this sequence is a woman aged 80 or older in a cohort sampled during active or convalescent COVID-19. The CDR3 DNA sequence: TGTGCCAGTAGAACAGGGTCCAGGAATCAGCCCCAGCATTTT. Its protein product is CASRTGSRNQPQHF.